The T cell receptor (beta chain) under discussion was sequenced for a study of blood T cell repertoires in COVID-19. The wider study: Material from acute and convalescent COVID-19 was sourced from the United States, Italy and Spain. T cells, B-cell-depleted T cells, or PBMCs supplied cDNA or gDNA.

In the authors' workflow: Amplification of reference gene primers was used by the study to estimate nucleated cell counts. Produced via immunoSEQ multiplex PCR; TCRdb's table is partial and in-frame only. D and trimming were read from the DNA, whereas the V and J calls and clone size are those reported in that table. The sample consists of 150,000 to 200,000 clones, over 70% of them appearing once. This CDR3 is 16 amino acids long. Germline V gene sequence: CDR1 LNHDA, CDR2 SQIVND (reference sequence). Trimming removed 3 bases from V and 5 bases from J; junction bases left unmatched: 8. The sequence derives from a woman aged 80 or over with active or convalescent COVID-19. The source material was peripheral blood. The chain is built from TRBV19 and TRBJ2-1; 9 bases line up with TRBD2. This CDR3 reads CASSIGLARSHNEQFF. CDR3 in DNA: TGTGCCAGTAGTATCGGACTAGCGAGAAGCCACAATGAGCAGTTCTTC.